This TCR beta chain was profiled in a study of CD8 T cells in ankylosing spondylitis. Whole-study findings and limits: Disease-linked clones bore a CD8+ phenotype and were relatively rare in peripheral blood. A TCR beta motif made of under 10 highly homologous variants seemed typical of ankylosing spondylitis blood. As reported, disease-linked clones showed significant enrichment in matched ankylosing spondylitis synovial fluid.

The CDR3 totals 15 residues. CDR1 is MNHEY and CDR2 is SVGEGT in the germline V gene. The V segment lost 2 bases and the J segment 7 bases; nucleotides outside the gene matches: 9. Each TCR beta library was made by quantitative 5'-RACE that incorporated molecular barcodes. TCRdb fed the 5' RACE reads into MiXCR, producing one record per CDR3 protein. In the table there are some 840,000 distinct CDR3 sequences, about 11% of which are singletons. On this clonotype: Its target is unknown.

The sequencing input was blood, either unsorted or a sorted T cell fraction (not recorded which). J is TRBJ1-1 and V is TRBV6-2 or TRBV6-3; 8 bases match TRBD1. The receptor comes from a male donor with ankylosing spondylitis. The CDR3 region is CASSYPWTGSFEAFF. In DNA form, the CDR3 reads TGTGCCAGCAGTTACCCTTGGACAGGGTCTTTTGAAGCTTTCTTT.